The 26 T cell receptor beta chains in this list originate from one sample, sequenced in a study of cytomegalovirus exposure and HLA in healthy donors. Primers for the PCR totalled 60 Vbeta and 13 Jbeta. Data came from immunoSEQ multiplex PCR; TCRdb stores just in-frame clones and leaves some out. The repertoire holds about 190,000 clones, less than 85% seen once, with over 4% in the top ten. Sequenced input: PBMCs. These receptors all come from a man in his thirties or forties in good health and CMV-seropositive.

This clone appeared a few times. The rearrangement joins TRBV9 to TRBJ1-4; perhaps TRBD1 as D (5 bases). The germline V gene encodes CDR1 SGDLS and CDR2 YYNGEE. V dropped 3 bases and J dropped 5 bases, with 17 bases sitting between them. The length of the CDR3 is 16 residues. The CDR3 region has the DNA TGTGCCAGCAGCGCAACGTTTGGGGGGTTGAATGAAAAACTGTTTTTT. It encodes CASSATFGGLNEKLFF.

The genes are TRBV7-8 and TRBJ2-3; D uncertain. The CDR3 runs 15 residues. Germline V gene sequence: CDR1 SGHVS, CDR2 FQNEAQ. V lost 0 bases to trimming and J lost 4 bases, with 11 bases between them. CDR3: CASSLARLRPDTQYF. The DNA for the CDR3 is TGTGCCAGCAGCTTAGCGCGCCTTCGTCCAGATACGCAGTATTTT.

J is TRBJ2-2 and V is TRBV27, with 9 bases identical to TRBD1. V was pared by 5 bases and J by 7 bases, with 14 bases of the junction left unmatched. Germline CDR1 reads MNHEY; CDR2 reads SMNVEV (reference sequence). This CDR3 contains 17 residues. The CDR3 loop is CASSPRRPGTGNGELFF. The CDR3, as DNA: TGTGCCAGCAGTCCCCGCCGTCCCGGGACAGGGAACGGGGAGCTGTTTTTT.

The rearrangement joins TRBV6-5 to TRBJ2-7; maybe TRBD2 (5 bases). CDR3 length: 15 amino acids. Germline CDR1 is MNHEY and CDR2 is SVGAGI. With 0 bases removed from V and 3 bases from J, the gap between germline ends came to 12 bases. Written as DNA, the CDR3 is TGTGCCAGCAGTTACTCGAAAGGACTCCTCTACGAGCAGTACTTC. Its translation: CASSYSKGLLYEQYF.

This chain connects TRBV9 to TRBJ1-3, with D possibly TRBD1 on 6 matching bases. V lost 3 bases, J lost 4 bases, and 14 bases lay in between. Germline loops: CDR1 SGDLS, CDR2 YYNGEE. This CDR3 has 15 residues. CDR3 residues: CASSERQVSGNTIYF. Written as DNA, the CDR3 is TGTGCCAGCAGCGAGCGACAGGTTTCGGGAAACACCATATATTTT.

V gene TRBV7-6 combines with J gene TRBJ2-7, with D perhaps matching TRBD1 (5 bases). The germline gives CDR1 SGHVS, CDR2 FNYEAQ. The CDR3 has 14 residues. V lost 1 base and J 5 bases, leaving 12 bases between the germline ends. The CDR3 coding sequence is TGTGCCAGCAGCTTAGGGCCCAGGGCGAACGAGCAGTACTTC. Encoded protein: CASSLGPRANEQYF.

This sequence joins TRBV29-1 and TRBJ2-1; 11 bases are a match to TRBD2. J gave up 4 bases and V 4 bases, and 3 bases lay outside the gene matches. Germline CDR1 reads SQVTM; CDR2 reads ANQGSEA. CDR3 size: 14 residues. CDR3 nucleotide sequence: TGCAGCGTTGGGACTAGCGGGTTGTACAATGAGCAGTTCTTC. It is translated as CSVGTSGLYNEQFF.

This sequence joins TRBV18 and TRBJ2-5, with D possibly matching TRBD1 (5 bases). The DNA end is a closer match to TRBJ2-7, so the J assignment may be wrong. Germline V gene lookup returns CDR1 KGHSH and CDR2 LQKENI. This CDR3 has 15 amino acids. CDR3 amino acids: CASSPPNRPSYEQYF. CDR3 DNA: TGTGCCAGCTCACCACCGAACAGGCCTTCCTACGAGCAGTACTTC.

The rearrangement joins TRBV29-1 to TRBJ1-3; D might be TRBD1 (5 bases). V lost 4 bases, J lost 2 bases, and 9 bases lay in between. The CDR3 contains 13 residues. Germline assignment: CDR1 SQVTM and CDR2 ANQGSEA. CDR3 bases: TGCAGCGTTGGTGTCAGGGCTGGAAACACCATATATTTT. This encodes CSVGVRAGNTIYF.

V is TRBV5-1 and J is TRBJ2-5; 15 bases agree with TRBD2. From germline, CDR1 is SGHRS and CDR2 YFSETQ. This CDR3 has 15 residues. V shed 4 bases and J 9 bases; nucleotides not matched to a gene: 7. The CDR3 protein is CASSQPGLAGGAQYF. The CDR3 region has the DNA TGCGCCAGCAGCCAGCCCGGACTAGCGGGGGGGGCCCAGTACTTC.

This chain's CDR3 is CASGPGGMNTEAFF. CDR3 nucleotides: TGTGCCAGCGGGCCCGGAGGGATGAACACTGAAGCTTTCTTT. V gene TRBV5-8 combines with J gene TRBJ1-1; D is ambiguous. CDR1 is SGHTS, CDR2 YDEGEE, per germline. The CDR3 totals 14 residues. Trimming pared 7 bases from V and 0 bases from J, leaving 13 bases between.

The chain uses TRBV7-9 and TRBJ2-2; a possible D gene is TRBD1 (6 bases). The germline gives CDR1 SEHNR, CDR2 FQNEAQ (reference sequence). The V end was cut by 5 bases, the J end by 1 base, with 11 bases between. This CDR3 has 15 residues. CDR3 loop: CASSGNRENTGELFF. In nucleotides, the CDR3 is TGTGCCAGCAGCGGAAACAGGGAGAACACCGGGGAGCTGTTTTTT.

The J gene is TRBJ2-1, the V gene TRBV9, with 8 bases identical to TRBD2. Trimming cost V 2 bases and J 10 bases; bases outside gene matches: 8. From germline, CDR1 is SGDLS and CDR2 YYNGEE. The CDR3 extends over 14 amino acids. CDR3 amino acids: CASSVGLAPQEQFF. The CDR3 DNA is TGTGCCAGCAGCGTCGGACTAGCTCCGCAGGAGCAGTTCTTC.

This clone has a handful of counts. The chain joins TRBV9 to TRBJ2-1, with a possible D match to TRBD2 (6 bases). Germline CDR1 reads SGDLS; CDR2 reads YYNGEE. The CDR3 spans 16 residues. Trimming shortened V by 4 bases and J by 8 bases, and 22 bases separated the two germline ends. The CDR3 region has the DNA TGTGCCAGCAGCAGCCCAAGGGAGAAACCGGGGGATGAGCAGTTCTTC. It encodes CASSSPREKPGDEQFF. The complete variable domain, with remaining parts taken from reference TRBV9 and TRBJ2-1, reads DSGVTQTPKHLITATGQRVTLRCSPRSGDLSVYWYQQSLDQGLQFLIQYYNGEERAKGNILERFSAQQFPDLHSELNLSSLELGDSALYFCASSSPREKPGDEQFFGPGTRLTVL.

The genes are TRBV11-2 and TRBJ2-3, with D perhaps TRBD2 (5 bases). The CDR3 loop spans 13 amino acids. Germline values: CDR1 SGHAT, CDR2 FQNNGV. V was trimmed by 7 bases and J by 5 bases, leaving 13 bases between them. The DNA of the CDR3 is TGTGCCAGCAAGAGGGCATTCGGAGATACGCAGTATTTT. Its protein product is CASKRAFGDTQYF.

The chain links TRBV7-9 to TRBJ1-1; D uncertain. With 6 bases removed from V and 3 bases from J, the gap between germline ends came to 11 bases. The germline V gene has CDR1 SEHNR and CDR2 FQNEAQ (reference sequence). The length of the CDR3 is 13 residues. For the CDR3, the DNA is TGTGCCAGCAGATTCATCGGGTACACTGAAGCTTTCTTT. Encoded protein: CASRFIGYTEAFF.

This clone has only one observation. The chain links TRBV5-1 to TRBJ2-6; D call uncertain. V lost 0 bases and J lost 3, with 7 bases in between. CDR3 length: 15 residues. Germline CDR1 reads SGHRS; CDR2 reads YFSETQ. The CDR3 region is CASSLARGGANVLTF. The CDR3 nucleotides are TGCGCCAGCAGCTTGGCCAGAGGTGGGGCCAACGTCCTGACTTTC.

This CDR3 reads CASSENLRDEQYF. CDR3 in DNA: TGTGCCAGCAGTGAAAATTTGAGGGACGAGCAGTACTTC. The chain links TRBV6-1 to TRBJ2-7; D possibly corresponds to TRBD2 (5 bases). CDR3 length: 13 residues. The ends were cut back, 2 bases at V and 5 bases at J, with 10 bases in the middle. Germline values: CDR1 MNHNS, CDR2 SASEGT.

The rearrangement uses TRBV27 and TRBJ1-1; possible D gene TRBD1, 5 bases. Germline values: CDR1 MNHEY, CDR2 SMNVEV (reference sequence). This CDR3 spans 13 amino acids. V dropped 6 bases and J dropped 0 bases, with 8 bases sitting between them. As DNA, the CDR3 is TGTGCCAGCAGCCAGACAGTGAACACTGAAGCTTTCTTT. The encoded protein is CASSQTVNTEAFF.

On this clone: At one end, the junction sequence differs from germline, possibly due to a read error. This chain connects TRBV7-7 to TRBJ2-1; TRBD2 agrees at 10 bases. Germline V gene sequence: CDR1 SSHAT, CDR2 FNYEAQ (reference sequence). The CDR3 is made up of 15 amino acids. The CDR3 DNA sequence: TGTGCTAGCAGCCTCCTAGCGGGGGCCCGGGGTGAGCAGTTCTTC. It specifies CASSLLAGARGEQFF.

The rearrangement joins TRBV7-8 to TRBJ2-7, with D tentatively TRBD1 (5 bases). V lost 5 bases, J lost 2 bases, and 16 bases lay in between. This CDR3 has 15 residues. CDR1 is SGHVS and CDR2 is FQNEAQ in the germline V gene. Written as DNA, the CDR3 is TGTGCCAGCAGCGCGCAGGGTGAGGTGGCCTACGAGCAGTACTTC. Amino acid sequence: CASSAQGEVAYEQYF.

This clone came up once. This chain connects TRBV7-2 to TRBJ2-3; possibly TRBD2 for D (6 bases). The germline V and J ends were trimmed by 5 bases and 5 bases, with 14 bases remaining between them. Germline values: CDR1 SGHTA, CDR2 FQGNSA. The CDR3 loop spans 14 amino acids. Here the CDR3 DNA reads TGTGCCAGCAGCCCCCCTATGGGAGGAGATACGCAGTATTTT. Translated: CASSPPMGGDTQYF.

In the case of this clone: The junction shows a germline mismatch at one end, possibly a read error. The gene calls are TRBV7-9 and TRBJ2-7, with 7 bases matching TRBD2. The CDR3 extends over 14 amino acids. Per germline, CDR1 SEHNR and CDR2 FQNEAQ (reference sequence). DNA of the CDR3: TGTTCCAGCAGCTGGGCGGGGGTAATCTACGAGCAGTACTTC. The encoded protein is CSSSWAGVIYEQYF.

The chain has TRBV7-3 and TRBJ2-7, with D maybe TRBD1 (6 bases). V was trimmed by 5 bases and J by 4 bases, leaving 12 bases between them. This CDR3 is 13 amino acids long. The germline V gene has CDR1 SGHTA and CDR2 FQGTGA. The chain's CDR3 is CASSPSGVYEQYF. DNA for the CDR3: TGTGCCAGCAGCCCATCAGGGGTATACGAGCAGTACTTC.

V gene TRBV7-2 combines with J gene TRBJ2-1; 10 bases fit TRBD1. J gave up 9 bases and V 6 bases, and 11 bases lay outside the gene matches. The CDR3 runs to 15 residues. Germline-derived CDR1 and CDR2 are SGHTA and FQGNSA. CDR3: CASSTGTGVYTEQFF. As DNA, the CDR3 is TGTGCCAGCAGTACAGGGACAGGGGTTTATACTGAGCAGTTCTTC.

CDR3 protein: CASSPRDTNYEQYF. Written as DNA, the CDR3 is TGTGCCAGCAGCCCCCGGGACACCAACTACGAGCAGTACTTC. The V call is TRBV7-9, the J call TRBJ2-7; a weak D match, TRBD1 (6 bases). The CDR3 totals 14 residues. Germline V gives CDR1 SEHNR, CDR2 FQNEAQ (reference sequence). The germline V and J ends were trimmed by 5 bases and 3 bases, with 14 bases remaining between them. The variable domain in full, completed from reference TRBV7-9 and TRBJ2-7, reads DTGVSQNPRHKITKRGQNVTFRCDPISEHNRLYWYRQTLGQGPEFLTYFQNEAQLEKSRLLSDRFSAERPKGSFSTLEIQRTEQGDSAMYLCASSPRDTNYEQYFGPGTRLTVT.